This T cell receptor beta chain was documented in a study of T and B cells in COVID-19 patients. Study outcomes and limitations: In COVID-19 patients, T cell receptor beta variable and joining gene use was reportedly strongly skewed. No sequencing was yet done of CD4+, regulatory or CD8+ subsets, or of SARS-CoV-2-responsive or tetramer+ sorted cells.

The CDR3 contains 16 residues. Germline CDR1 SGHRS, CDR2 YFSETQ. Trimming shortened V by 1 base and J by 4 bases, and 16 bases separated the two germline ends. From blood, about 250-500 ng of genomic DNA served as TRB template. Multiplex PCR with BIOMED2 TRB-A/B primer pools amplified TRB rearrangements. TCRdb called the multiplex PCR reads again in MiXCR, with one record for every CDR3 protein. The profile covers 4,000 to 5,000 distinct CDR3 sequences, with 25% to 35% appearing a single time and 36% taken by the ten largest. On this clonotype itself: Its cognate antigen is unknown.

J is TRBJ2-3 and V is TRBV5-1; the D gene is possibly TRBD1 (7 bases). Material for sequencing was blood. This receptor was obtained from a human donor with active COVID-19. The CDR3: CASSLLQGGFADTQYF. CDR3 in DNA: TGCGCCAGCAGCTTGCTTCAGGGGGGATTCGCAGATACGCAGTATTTT.